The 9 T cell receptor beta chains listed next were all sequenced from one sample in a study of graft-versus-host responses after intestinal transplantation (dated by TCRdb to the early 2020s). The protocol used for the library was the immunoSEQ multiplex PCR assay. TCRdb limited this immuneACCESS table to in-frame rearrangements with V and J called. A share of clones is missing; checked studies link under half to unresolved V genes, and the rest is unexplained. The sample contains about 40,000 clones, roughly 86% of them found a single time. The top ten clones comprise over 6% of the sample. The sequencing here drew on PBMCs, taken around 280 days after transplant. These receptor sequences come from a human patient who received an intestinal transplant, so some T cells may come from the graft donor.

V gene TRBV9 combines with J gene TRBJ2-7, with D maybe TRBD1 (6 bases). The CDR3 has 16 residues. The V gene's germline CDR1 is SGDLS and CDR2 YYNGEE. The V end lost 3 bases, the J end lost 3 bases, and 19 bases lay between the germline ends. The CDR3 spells CASSGPNRAISYEQYF. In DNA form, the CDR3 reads TGTGCCAGCAGCGGACCGAACAGGGCTATCAGCTACGAGCAGTACTTC.

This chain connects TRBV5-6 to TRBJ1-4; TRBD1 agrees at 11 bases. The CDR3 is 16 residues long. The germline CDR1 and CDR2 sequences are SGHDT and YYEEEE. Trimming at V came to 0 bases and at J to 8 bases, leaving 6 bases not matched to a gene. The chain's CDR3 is CASSLGGDRGIEKLFF. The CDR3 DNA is TGTGCCAGCAGCTTGGGCGGGGACAGGGGGATAGAAAAACTGTTTTTT.

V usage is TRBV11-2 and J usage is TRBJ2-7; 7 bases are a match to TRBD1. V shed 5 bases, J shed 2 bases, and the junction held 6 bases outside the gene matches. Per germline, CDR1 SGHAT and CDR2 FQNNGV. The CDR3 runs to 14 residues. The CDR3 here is CASSPGQGAYEQYF. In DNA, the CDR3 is TGTGCCAGCAGCCCCGGGCAGGGGGCCTACGAGCAGTACTTC.

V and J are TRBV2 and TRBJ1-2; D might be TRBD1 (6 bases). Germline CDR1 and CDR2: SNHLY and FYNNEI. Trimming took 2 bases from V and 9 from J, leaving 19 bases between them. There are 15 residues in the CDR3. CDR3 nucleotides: TGTGCCAGCAGTGAAAGCGGGACACGTAATATGCGCTACACCTTC. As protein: CASSESGTRNMRYTF.

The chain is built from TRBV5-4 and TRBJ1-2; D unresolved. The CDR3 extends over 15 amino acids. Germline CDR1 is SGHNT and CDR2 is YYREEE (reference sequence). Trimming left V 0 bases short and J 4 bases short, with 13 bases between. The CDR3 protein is CASSLAGPASYGYTF. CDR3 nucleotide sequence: TGTGCCAGCAGCTTGGCCGGTCCGGCCTCCTATGGCTACACCTTC.

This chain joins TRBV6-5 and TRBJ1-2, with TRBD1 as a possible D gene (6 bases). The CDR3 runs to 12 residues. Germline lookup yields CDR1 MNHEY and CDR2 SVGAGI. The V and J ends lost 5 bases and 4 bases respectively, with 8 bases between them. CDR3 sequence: CASSETGYGYTF. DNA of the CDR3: TGTGCCAGCAGTGAGACAGGCTATGGCTACACCTTC.

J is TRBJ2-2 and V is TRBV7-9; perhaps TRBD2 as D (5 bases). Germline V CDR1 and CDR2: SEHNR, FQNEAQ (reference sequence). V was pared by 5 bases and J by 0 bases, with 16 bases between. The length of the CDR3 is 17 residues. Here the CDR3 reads CASSPPPWRSNTGELFF. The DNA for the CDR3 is TGTGCCAGCAGCCCCCCGCCGTGGAGGTCGAACACCGGGGAGCTGTTTTTT. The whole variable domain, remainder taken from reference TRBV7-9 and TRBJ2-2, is DTGVSQNPRHKITKRGQNVTFRCDPISEHNRLYWYRQTLGQGPEFLTYFQNEAQLEKSRLLSDRFSAERPKGSFSTLEIQRTEQGDSAMYLCASSPPPWRSNTGELFFGEGSRLTVL.

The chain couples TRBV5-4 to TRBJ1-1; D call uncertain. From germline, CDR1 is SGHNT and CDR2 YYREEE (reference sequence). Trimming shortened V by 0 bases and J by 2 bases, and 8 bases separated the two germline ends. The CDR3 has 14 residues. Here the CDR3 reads CASSLGRRNTEAFF. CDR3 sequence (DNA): TGTGCCAGCAGCTTGGGGCGTCGTAACACTGAAGCTTTCTTT.

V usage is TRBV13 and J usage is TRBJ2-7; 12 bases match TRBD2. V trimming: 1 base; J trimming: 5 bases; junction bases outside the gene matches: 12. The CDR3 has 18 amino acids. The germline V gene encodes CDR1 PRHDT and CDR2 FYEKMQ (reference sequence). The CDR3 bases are TGTGCCAGCAGCTTAGAACGCCGTCCGGGACTAGCGGGCGACGAGCAGTACTTC. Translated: CASSLERRPGLAGDEQYF.